This T cell receptor (beta chain) emerged from a study of cytomegalovirus exposure and HLA in healthy donors. Comment on this clone: Antigen unknown.

Primers: 60 Vbeta forward and 13 Jbeta reverse. The protocol was immunoSEQ multiplex PCR, while the TCRdb copy is restricted to in-frame clones and leaves out a portion. The sample contains about 170,000 clones, approximately 70% of which appear only once. Overall study results and limits: In a later analysis, several top co-occurrence clusters appeared linked to parvovirus B19, influenza, CMV and Epstein-Barr virus. The study listed around 150 cytomegalovirus-associated TCR beta chains. Evidence from a later analysis indicated that most CMV-associated TCR beta chains looked HLA-restricted. Many donors carried some public TCRs, although rarity characterized most TCR sequences.

The CDR3 sequence is 15 residues long. Unmatched junction bases numbered 9, after V lost 3 bases and J lost 2 bases. Germline CDR1 is SQVTM and CDR2 is ANQGSEA. This rearrangement joins TRBV29-1 to TRBJ2-7, with 8 bases lining up with TRBD1. What was sequenced was PBMCs. This clonotype was sampled from a woman between 18 and 29 years old in good health and CMV-seropositive. The CDR3 protein is CSVESGRTGPYEQYF. In DNA, the CDR3 is TGCAGCGTTGAGAGCGGTCGGACAGGGCCCTACGAGCAGTACTTC.